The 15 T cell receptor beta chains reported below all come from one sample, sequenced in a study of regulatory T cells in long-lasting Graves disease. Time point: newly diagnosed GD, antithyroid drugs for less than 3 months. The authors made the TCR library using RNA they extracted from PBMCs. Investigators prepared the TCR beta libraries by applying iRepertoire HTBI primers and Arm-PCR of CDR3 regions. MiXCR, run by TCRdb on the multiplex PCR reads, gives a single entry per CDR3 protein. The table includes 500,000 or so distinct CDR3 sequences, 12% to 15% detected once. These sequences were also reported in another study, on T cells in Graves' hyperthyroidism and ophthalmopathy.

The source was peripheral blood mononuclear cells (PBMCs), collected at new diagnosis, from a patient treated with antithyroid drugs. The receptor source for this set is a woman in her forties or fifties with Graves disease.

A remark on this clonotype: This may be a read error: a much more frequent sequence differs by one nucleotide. The CDR3 loop is CAGSSQRRTNEKLFF. The CDR3 nucleotides read TGTGCCGGCAGTTCTCAAAGACGCACTAATGAAAAACTGTTTTTT. This chain uses TRBV28 with TRBJ1-4; D remains ambiguous. From germline, CDR1 is MDHEN and CDR2 SYDVKM. CDR3 size: 15 residues. The variable domain in full, with the rest retrieved from reference TRBV28 and TRBJ1-4, is DVKVTQSSRYLVKRTGEKVFLECVQDMDHENMFWYRQDPGLGLRLIYFSYDVKMKEKGDIPEGYSVSREKKERFSLILESASTNQTSMYLCAGSSQRRTNEKLFFGSGTQLSVL.

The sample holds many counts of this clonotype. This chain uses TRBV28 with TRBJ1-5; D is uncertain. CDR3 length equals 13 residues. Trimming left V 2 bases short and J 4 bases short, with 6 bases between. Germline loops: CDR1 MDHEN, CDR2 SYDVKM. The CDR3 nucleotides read TGTGCCAGCAGTTTAGGTACAAATCAGCCCCAGCATTTT. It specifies CASSLGTNQPQHF.

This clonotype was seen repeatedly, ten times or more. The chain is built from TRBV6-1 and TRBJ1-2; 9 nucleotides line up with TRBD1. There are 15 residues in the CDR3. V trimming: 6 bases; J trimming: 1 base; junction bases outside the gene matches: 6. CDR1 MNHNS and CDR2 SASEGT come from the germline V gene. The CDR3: CASRLDRGINYGYTF. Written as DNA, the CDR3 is TGTGCCAGCAGACTCGACAGGGGGATTAACTATGGCTACACCTTC.

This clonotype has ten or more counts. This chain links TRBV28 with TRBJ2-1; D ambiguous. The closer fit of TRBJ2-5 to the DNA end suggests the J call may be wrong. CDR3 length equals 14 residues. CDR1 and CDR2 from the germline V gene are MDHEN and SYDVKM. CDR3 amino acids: CASSLWQDQETQYF. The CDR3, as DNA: TGTGCCAGCAGTTTATGGCAGGACCAAGAGACCCAGTACTTC.

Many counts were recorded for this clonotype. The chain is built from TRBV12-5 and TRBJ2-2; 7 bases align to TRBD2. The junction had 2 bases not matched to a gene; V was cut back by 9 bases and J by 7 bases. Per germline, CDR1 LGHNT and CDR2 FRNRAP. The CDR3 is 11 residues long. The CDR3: CASGGSGELFF. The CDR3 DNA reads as TGTGCTAGCGGGGGGAGCGGGGAGCTGTTTTTT. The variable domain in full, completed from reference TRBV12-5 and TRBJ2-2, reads DARVTQTPRHKVTEMGQEVTMRCQPILGHNTVFWYRQTMMQGLELLAYFRNRAPLDDSGMPKDRFSAEMPDATLATLKIQPSEPRDSAVYFCASGGSGELFFGEGSRLTVL.

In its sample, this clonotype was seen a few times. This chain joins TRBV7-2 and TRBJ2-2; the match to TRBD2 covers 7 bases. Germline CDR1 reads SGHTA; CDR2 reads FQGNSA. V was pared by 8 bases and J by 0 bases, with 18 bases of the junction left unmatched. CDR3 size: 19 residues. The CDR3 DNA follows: TGTGCCAGCTCCCCCCTAGCGGCCCGCCCCAAGCCGAACACCGGGGAGCTGTTTTTT. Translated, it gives CASSPLAARPKPNTGELFF.

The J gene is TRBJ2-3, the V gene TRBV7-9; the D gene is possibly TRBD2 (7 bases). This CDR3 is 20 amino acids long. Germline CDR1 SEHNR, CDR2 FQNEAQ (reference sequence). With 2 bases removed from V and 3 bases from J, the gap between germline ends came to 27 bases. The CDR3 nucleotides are TGTGCCAGCAGCTTACGGTTCGCGGAGAGGGGGGGAGGGGTGACAGATACGCAGTATTTT. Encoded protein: CASSLRFAERGGGVTDTQYF.

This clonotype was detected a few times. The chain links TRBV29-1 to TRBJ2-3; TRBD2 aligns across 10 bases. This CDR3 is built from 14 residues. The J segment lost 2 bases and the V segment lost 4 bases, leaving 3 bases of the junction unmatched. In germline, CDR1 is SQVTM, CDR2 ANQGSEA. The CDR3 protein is CSVVAGGPTDTQYF. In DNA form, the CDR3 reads TGCAGCGTTGTAGCGGGAGGCCCCACAGATACGCAGTATTTT.

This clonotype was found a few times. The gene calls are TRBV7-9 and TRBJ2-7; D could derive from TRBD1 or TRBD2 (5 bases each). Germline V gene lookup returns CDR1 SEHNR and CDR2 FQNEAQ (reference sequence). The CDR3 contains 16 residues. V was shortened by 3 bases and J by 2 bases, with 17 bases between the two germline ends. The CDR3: CASSLRGRPGPYEQYF. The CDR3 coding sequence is TGTGCCAGCAGCTTGAGGGGTCGGCCAGGTCCCTACGAGCAGTACTTC.

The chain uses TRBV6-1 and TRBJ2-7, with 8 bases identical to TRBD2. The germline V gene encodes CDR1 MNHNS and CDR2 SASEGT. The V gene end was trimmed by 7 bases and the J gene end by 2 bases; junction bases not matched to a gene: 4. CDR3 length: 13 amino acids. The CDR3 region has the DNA TGTGCCAGCAATATAGCGGGAACCTACGAGCAGTACTTC. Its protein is CASNIAGTYEQYF.

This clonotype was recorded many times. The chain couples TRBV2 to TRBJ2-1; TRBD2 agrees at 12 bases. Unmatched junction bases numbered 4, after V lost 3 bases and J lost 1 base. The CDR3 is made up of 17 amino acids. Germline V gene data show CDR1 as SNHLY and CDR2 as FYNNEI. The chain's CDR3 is CASSDPSGRGSYNEQFF. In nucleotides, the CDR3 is TGTGCCAGCAGTGACCCTAGCGGGAGGGGGTCCTACAATGAGCAGTTCTTC. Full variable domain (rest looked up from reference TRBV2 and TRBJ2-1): EPEVTQTPSHQVTQMGQEVILRCVPISNHLYFYWYRQILGQKVEFLVSFYNNEISEKSEIFDDQFSVERPDGSNFTLKIRSTKLEDSAMYFCASSDPSGRGSYNEQFFGPGTRLTVL.

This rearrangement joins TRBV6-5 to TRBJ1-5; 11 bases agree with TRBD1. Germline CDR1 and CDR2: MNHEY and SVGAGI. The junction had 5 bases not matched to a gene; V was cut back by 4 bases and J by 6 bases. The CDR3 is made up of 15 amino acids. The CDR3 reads CASSLGTGGFQPQHF. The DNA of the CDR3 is TGTGCCAGCAGTTTAGGGACAGGGGGTTTTCAGCCCCAGCATTTT.

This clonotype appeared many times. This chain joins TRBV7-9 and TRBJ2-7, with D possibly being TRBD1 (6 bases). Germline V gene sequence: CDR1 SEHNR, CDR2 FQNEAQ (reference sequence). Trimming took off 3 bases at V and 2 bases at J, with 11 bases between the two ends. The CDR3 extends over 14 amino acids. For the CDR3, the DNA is TGTGCCAGCAGCTTTTTCAACAGGGCCTACGAGCAGTACTTC. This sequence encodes CASSFFNRAYEQYF.

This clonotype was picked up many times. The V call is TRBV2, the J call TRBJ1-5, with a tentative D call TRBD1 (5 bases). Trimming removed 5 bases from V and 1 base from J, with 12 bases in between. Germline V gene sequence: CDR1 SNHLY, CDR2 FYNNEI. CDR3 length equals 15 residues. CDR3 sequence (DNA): TGTGCCAGCAGTCCTCTGACAGTGAGCAATCAGCCCCAGCATTTT. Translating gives CASSPLTVSNQPQHF.

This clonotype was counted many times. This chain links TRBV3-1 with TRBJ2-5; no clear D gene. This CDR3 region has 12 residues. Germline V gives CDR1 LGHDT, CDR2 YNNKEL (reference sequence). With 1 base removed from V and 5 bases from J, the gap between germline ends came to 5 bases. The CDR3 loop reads CASSQVRETQYF. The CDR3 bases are TGTGCCAGCAGCCAAGTGAGGGAGACCCAGTACTTC.